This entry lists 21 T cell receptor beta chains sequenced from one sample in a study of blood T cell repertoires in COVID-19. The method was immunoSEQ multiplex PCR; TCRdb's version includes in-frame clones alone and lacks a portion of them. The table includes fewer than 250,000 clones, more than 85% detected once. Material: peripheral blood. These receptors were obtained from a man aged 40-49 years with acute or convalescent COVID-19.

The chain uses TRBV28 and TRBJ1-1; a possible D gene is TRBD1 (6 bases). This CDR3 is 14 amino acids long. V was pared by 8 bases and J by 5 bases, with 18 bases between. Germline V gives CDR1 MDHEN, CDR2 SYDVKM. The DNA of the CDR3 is TGTGCCAGCTCGGGACACCAAGGTCGAACTGAAGCTTTCTTT. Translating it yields CASSGHQGRTEAFF.

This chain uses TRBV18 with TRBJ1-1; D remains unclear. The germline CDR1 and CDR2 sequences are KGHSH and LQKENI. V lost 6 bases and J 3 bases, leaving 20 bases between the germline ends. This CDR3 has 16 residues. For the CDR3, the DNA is TGTGCCAGCTCCTCCTCTAGCTCCGGCATGGACACTGAAGCTTTCTTT. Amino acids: CASSSSSSGMDTEAFF.

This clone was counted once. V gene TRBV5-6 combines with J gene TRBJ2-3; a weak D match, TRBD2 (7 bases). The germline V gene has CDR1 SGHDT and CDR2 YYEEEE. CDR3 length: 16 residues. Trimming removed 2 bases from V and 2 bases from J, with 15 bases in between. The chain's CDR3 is CASSFGGGGFTDTQYF. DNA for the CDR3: TGTGCCAGCAGCTTTGGGGGCGGGGGTTTCACAGATACGCAGTATTTT.

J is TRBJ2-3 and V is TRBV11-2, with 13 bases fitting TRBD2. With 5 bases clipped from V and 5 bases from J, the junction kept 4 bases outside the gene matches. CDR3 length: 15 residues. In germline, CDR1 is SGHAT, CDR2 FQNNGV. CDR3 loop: CASSRTSGSGDTQYF. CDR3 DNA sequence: TGTGCCAGCAGCAGGACTAGCGGGAGTGGAGATACGCAGTATTTT.

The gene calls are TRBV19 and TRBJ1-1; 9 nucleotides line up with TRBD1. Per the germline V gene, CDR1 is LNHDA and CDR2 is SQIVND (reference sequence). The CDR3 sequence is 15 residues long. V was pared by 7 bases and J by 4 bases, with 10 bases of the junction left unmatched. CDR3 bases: TGTGCCAGTACCCATGGGGACAGGGTGGGCACTGAAGCTTTCTTT. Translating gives CASTHGDRVGTEAFF.

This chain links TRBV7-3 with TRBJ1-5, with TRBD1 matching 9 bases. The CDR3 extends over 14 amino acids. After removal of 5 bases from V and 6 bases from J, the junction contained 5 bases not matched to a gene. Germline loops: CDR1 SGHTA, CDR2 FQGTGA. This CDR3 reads CASSTGTGSQPQHF. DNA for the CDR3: TGTGCCAGCAGCACCGGGACAGGGTCTCAGCCCCAGCATTTT.

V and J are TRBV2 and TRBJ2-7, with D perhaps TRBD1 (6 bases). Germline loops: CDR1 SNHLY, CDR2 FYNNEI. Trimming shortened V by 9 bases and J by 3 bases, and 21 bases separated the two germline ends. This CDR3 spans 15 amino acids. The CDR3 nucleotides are TGTGCCAGTTCGACGACAGGTGGTCGAAACTACGAGCAGTACTTC. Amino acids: CASSTTGGRNYEQYF.

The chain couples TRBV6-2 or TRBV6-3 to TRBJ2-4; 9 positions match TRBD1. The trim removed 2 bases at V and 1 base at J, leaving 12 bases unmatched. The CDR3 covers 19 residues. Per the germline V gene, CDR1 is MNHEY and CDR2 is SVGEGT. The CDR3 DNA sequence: TGTGCCAGCAGTTACCCACTACCATGGACAGGGGAGGCCAAAAACATTCAGTACTTC. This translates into CASSYPLPWTGEAKNIQYF.

The CDR3, as DNA: TGTGCCAGCAGTTCCCGGACTAGCGGAAACACCGGGGAGCTGTTTTTT. It specifies CASSSRTSGNTGELFF. J is TRBJ2-2 and V is TRBV7-9, with TRBD2 matching 10 bases. The V segment lost 6 bases and the J segment 2 bases; nucleotides outside the gene matches: 6. In germline, CDR1 is SEHNR, CDR2 FQNEAQ (reference sequence). The CDR3 has 16 amino acids.

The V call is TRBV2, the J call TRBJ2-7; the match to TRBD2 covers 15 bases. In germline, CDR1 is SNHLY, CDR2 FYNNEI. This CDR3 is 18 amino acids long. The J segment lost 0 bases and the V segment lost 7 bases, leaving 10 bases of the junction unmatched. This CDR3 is CASNIPGLAGGSSYEQYF. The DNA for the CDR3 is TGTGCCAGCAACATCCCGGGACTAGCGGGGGGAAGCTCCTACGAGCAGTACTTC.

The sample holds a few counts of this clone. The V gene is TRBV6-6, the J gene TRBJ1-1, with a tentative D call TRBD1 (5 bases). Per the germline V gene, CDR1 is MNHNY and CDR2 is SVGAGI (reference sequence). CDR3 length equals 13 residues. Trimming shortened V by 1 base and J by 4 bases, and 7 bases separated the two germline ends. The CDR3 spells CASSYYGGTEAFF. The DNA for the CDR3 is TGTGCCAGCAGTTACTACGGGGGCACTGAAGCTTTCTTT.

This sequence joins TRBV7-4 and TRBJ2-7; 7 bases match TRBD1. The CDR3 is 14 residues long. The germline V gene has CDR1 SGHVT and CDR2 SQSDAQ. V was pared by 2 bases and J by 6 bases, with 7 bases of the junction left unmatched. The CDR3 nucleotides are TGTGCCAGCAGCTTAATAACAGGGGTGGGCGAGCAGTACTTC. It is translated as CASSLITGVGEQYF.

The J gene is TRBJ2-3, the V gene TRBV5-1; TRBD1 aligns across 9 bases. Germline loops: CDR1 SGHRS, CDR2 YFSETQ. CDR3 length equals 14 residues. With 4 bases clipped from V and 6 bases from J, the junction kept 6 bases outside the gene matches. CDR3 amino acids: CASSPGTGIDTQYF. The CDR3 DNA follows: TGCGCCAGCAGCCCGGGGACAGGGATCGATACGCAGTATTTT.

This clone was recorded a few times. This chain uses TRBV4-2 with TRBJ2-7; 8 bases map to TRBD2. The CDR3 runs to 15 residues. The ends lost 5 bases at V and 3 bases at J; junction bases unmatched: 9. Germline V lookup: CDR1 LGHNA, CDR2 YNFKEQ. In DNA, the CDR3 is TGTGCCAGCAGCGCACTAGCGGTATCAGTCTACGAGCAGTACTTC. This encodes CASSALAVSVYEQYF.

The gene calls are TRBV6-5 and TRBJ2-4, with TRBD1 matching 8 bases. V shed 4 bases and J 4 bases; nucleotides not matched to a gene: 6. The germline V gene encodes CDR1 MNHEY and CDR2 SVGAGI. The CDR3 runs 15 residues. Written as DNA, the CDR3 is TGTGCCAGCAGTTCTCGGACAGGGACAAAAAACATTCAGTACTTC. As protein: CASSSRTGTKNIQYF.

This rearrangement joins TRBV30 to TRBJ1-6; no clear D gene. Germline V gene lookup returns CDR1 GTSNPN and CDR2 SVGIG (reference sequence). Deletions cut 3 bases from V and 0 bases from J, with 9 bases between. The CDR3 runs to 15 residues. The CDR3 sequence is CAWSAWLSYNSPLHF. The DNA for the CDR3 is TGTGCCTGGAGCGCCTGGCTCTCCTATAATTCACCCCTCCACTTT.

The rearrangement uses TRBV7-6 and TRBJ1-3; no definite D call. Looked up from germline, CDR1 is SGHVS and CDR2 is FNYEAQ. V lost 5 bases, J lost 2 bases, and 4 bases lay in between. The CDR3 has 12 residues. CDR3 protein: CASSPAGNTIYF. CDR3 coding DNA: TGTGCCAGCAGCCCGGCTGGAAACACCATATATTTT.

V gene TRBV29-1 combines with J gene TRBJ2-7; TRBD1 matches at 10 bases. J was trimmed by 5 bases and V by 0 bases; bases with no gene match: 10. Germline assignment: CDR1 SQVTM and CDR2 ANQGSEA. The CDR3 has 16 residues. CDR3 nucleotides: TGCAGCGTTGAAGATCAATGGGGGACAGGGGCTAACGAGCAGTACTTC. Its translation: CSVEDQWGTGANEQYF.

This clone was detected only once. The CDR3 DNA reads TGTGCCAGCAGCCAAGAAAGGGGCAGCTACGAGCAGTACTTC. Residues: CASSQERGSYEQYF. The chain uses TRBV3-1 (or the pseudogene TRBV3-2) and TRBJ2-7, with TRBD1 as a possible D gene (5 bases). The V end lost 0 bases, the J end lost 3 bases, and 9 bases lay between the germline ends. CDR1 LGHDT and CDR2 YNNKEL come from the germline V gene (reference sequence). The CDR3 contains 14 residues.

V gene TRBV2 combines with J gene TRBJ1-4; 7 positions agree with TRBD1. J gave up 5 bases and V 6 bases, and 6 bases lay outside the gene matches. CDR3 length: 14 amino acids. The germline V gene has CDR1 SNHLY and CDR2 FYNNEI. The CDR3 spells CASRTGQTNEKLFF. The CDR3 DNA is TGTGCCAGCAGGACGGGACAGACAAATGAAAAACTGTTTTTT.

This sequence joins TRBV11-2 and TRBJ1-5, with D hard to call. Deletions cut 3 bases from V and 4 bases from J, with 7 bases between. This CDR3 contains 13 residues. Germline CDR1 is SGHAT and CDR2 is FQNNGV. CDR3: CASSFGRNQPQHF. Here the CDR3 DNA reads TGTGCCAGCAGCTTTGGGAGGAATCAGCCCCAGCATTTT.